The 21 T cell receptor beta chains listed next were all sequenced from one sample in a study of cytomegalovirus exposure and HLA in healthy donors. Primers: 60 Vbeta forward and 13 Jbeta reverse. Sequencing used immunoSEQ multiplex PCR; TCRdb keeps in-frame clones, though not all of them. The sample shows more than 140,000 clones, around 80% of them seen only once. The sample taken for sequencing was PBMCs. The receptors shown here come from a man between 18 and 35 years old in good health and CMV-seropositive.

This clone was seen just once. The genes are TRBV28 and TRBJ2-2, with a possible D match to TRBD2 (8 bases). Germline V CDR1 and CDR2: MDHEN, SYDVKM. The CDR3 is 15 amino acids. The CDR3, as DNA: TGTGCTTCGGGAGGGGGCCGAGCGAACACCGGGGAGCTGTTTTTT. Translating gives CASGGGRANTGELFF.

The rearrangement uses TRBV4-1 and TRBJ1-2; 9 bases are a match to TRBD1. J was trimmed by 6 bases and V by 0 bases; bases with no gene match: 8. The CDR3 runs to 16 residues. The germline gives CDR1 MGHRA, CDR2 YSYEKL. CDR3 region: CASSQDLTGGADGYTF. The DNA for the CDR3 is TGCGCCAGCAGCCAAGATTTAACAGGGGGCGCGGATGGCTACACCTTC.

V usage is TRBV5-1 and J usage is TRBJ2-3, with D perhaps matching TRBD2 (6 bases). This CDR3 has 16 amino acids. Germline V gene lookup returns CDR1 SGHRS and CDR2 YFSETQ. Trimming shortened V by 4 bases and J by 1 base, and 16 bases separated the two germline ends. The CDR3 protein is CASSPPRDRGTDTQYF. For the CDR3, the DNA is TGCGCCAGCAGCCCCCCGCGGGATAGGGGCACAGATACGCAGTATTTT.

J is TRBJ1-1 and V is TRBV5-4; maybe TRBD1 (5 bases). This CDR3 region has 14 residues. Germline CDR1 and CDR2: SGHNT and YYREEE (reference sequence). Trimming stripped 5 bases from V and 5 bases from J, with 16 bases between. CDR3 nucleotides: TGTGCCAGCAGTACAAAGGGGCGAGTTACTGAAGCTTTCTTT. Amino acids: CASSTKGRVTEAFF.

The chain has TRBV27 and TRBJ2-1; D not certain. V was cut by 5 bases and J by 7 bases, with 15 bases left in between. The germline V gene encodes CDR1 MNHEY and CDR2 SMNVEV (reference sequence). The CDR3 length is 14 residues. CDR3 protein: CASSGFKVGNEQFF. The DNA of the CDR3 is TGTGCCAGCAGTGGGTTTAAGGTCGGGAATGAGCAGTTCTTC.

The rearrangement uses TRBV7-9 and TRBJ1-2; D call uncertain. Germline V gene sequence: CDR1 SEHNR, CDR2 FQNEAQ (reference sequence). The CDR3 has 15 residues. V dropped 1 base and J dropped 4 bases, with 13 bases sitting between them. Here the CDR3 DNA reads TGTGCCAGCAGCTTAGAACCCCTGACTTCCTATGGCTACACCTTC. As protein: CASSLEPLTSYGYTF.

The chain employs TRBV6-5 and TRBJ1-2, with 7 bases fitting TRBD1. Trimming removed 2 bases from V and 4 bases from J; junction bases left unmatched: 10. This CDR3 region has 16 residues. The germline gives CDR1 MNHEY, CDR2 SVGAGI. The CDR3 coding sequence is TGTGCCAGCAGTTACCCAAAACAGGGGCTCATCTATGGCTACACCTTC. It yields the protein CASSYPKQGLIYGYTF.

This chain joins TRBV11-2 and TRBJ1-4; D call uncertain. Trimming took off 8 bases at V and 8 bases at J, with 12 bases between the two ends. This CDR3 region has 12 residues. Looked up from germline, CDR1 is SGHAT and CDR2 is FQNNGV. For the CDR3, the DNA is TGTGCCAGCCGGGGTTTGAGGGAAAAACTGTTTTTT. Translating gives CASRGLREKLFF. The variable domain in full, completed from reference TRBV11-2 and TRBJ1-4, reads EAGVAQSPRYKIIEKRQSVAFWCNPISGHATLYWYQQILGQGPKLLIQFQNNGVVDDSQLPKDRFSAERLKGVDSTLKIQPAKLEDSAVYLCASRGLREKLFFGSGTQLSVL.

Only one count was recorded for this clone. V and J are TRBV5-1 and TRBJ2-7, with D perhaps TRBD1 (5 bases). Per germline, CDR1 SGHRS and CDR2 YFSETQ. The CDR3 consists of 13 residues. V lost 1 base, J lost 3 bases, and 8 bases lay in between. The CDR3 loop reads CASSLPGNYEQYF. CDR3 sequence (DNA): TGCGCCAGCAGCTTGCCAGGGAACTACGAGCAGTACTTC.

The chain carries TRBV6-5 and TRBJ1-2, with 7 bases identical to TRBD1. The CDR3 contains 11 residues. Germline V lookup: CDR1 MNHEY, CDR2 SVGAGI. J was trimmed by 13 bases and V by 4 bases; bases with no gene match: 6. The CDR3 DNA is TGTGCCAGCAGTTCGGCGGGACAGTTCACCTTC. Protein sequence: CASSSAGQFTF.

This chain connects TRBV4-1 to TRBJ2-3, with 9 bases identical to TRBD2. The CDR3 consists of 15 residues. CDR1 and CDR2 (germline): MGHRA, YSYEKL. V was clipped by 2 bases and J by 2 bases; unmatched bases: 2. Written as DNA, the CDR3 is TGCGCCAGCAGCCAACCTAGCGGGGTCACAGATACGCAGTATTTT. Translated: CASSQPSGVTDTQYF.

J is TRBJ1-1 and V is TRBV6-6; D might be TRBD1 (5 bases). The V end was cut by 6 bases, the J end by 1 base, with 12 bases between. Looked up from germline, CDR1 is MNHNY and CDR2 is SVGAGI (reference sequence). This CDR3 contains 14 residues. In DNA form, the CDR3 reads TGTGCCAGCAGCGCCCTTGGGGCGAACACTGAAGCTTTCTTT. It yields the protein CASSALGANTEAFF.

The CDR3 region is CASRGRDRKVSLAFF. Written as DNA, the CDR3 is TGTGCCAGCAGAGGCCGGGACAGGAAAGTAAGTTTAGCTTTCTTT. J is TRBJ1-1 and V is TRBV28; 8 bases are a match to TRBD1. Germline V gives CDR1 MDHEN, CDR2 SYDVKM. CDR3 length: 15 residues. Trimming cost V 6 bases and J 10 bases; bases outside gene matches: 16. The full variable domain, its missing parts supplied by reference TRBV28 and TRBJ1-1, is DVKVTQSSRYLVKRTGEKVFLECVQDMDHENMFWYRQDPGLGLRLIYFSYDVKMKEKGDIPEGYSVSREKKERFSLILESASTNQTSMYLCASRGRDRKVSLAFFGQGTRLTVV.

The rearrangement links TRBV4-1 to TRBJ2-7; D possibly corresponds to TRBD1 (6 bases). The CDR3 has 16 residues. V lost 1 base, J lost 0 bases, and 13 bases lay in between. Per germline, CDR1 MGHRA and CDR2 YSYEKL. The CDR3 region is CASSQVRRTVSYEQYF. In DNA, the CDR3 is TGCGCCAGCAGCCAAGTGAGACGGACAGTCTCCTACGAGCAGTACTTC.

The CDR3, as DNA: TGCGGGATTCGCAGGGGGCCACTTTATGGCTACACCTTC. Protein: CGIRRGPLYGYTF. The chain combines TRBV29-1 with TRBJ1-2, with 8 bases that match TRBD1. Germline V CDR1 and CDR2: SQVTM, ANQGSEA. The CDR3 extends over 13 amino acids.

Here the CDR3 DNA reads TGCGCCAGCAGCCAAGAGGCAGGGGGGCCTACGGAAGCTTTCTTT. This translates into CASSQEAGGPTEAFF. The chain has TRBV4-1 and TRBJ1-1; 7 bases align to TRBD1. The CDR3 contains 15 residues. The V and J ends lost 0 bases and 8 bases, in that order; junction bases with no gene match: 9. Germline CDR1 MGHRA, CDR2 YSYEKL.

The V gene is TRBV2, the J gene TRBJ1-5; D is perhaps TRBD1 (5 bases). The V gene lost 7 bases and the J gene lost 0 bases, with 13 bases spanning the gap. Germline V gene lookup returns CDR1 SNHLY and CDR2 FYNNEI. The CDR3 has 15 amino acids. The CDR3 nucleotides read TGTGCCAGCACCCGGGACTCTAATAGCAATCAGCCCCAGCATTTT. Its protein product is CASTRDSNSNQPQHF. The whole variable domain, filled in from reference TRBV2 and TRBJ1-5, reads EPEVTQTPSHQVTQMGQEVILRCVPISNHLYFYWYRQILGQKVEFLVSFYNNEISEKSEIFDDQFSVERPDGSNFTLKIRSTKLEDSAMYFCASTRDSNSNQPQHFGDGTRLSIL.

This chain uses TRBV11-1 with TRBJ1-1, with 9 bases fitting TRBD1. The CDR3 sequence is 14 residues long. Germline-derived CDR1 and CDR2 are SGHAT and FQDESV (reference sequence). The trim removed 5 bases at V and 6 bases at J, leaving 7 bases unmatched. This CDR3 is CASSARTGDSEAFF. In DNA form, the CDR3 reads TGTGCCAGCAGCGCCCGGACAGGGGATTCTGAAGCTTTCTTT.

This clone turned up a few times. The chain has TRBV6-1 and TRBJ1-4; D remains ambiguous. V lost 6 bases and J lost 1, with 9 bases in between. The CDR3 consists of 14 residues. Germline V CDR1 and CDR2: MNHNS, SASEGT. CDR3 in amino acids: CASSPTLTNEKLFF. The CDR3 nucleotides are TGTGCCAGCAGCCCTACTCTAACTAATGAAAAACTGTTTTTT.

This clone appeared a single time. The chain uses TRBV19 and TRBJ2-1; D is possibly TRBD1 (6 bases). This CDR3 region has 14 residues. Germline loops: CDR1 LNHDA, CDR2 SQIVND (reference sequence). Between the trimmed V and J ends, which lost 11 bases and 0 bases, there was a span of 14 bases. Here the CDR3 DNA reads TGTGCCCTCCCCCCGGACAGCTCCTACAATGAGCAGTTCTTC. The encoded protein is CALPPDSSYNEQFF.

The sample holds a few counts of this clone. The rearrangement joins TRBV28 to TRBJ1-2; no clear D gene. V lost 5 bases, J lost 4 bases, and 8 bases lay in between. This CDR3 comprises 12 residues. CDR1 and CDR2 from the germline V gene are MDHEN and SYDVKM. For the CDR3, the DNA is TGTGCCAGCAGTAACCGGGTCTATGGCTACACCTTC. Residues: CASSNRVYGYTF.